The T cell receptor beta chain described here comes from a study of CD8 T cells in ankylosing spondylitis. Findings of the study overall: Peripheral blood held disease-linked clones only at relatively low frequency, and these were CD8+. In ankylosing spondylitis blood, a motif of roughly eight highly homologous TCR beta variants appeared characteristic.

This clonotype has only a few counts. Its antigen remains unidentified. TCRdb reprocessed the 5' RACE reads with MiXCR, giving one entry per CDR3 protein. The table lists some 250,000 distinct CDR3 sequences, less than 10% of them singletons. The specimen was blood, either unsorted or a sorted T cell fraction (not recorded which). The TCR was taken from a male donor with ankylosing spondylitis or in good health (not recorded which).

Written as DNA, the CDR3 is TGCAGCGTTGAGGGGGGAGGGGTGAACACTGAAGCTTTCTTT. It is translated as CSVEGGGVNTEAFF. The chain links TRBV29-1 to TRBJ1-1, with D perhaps TRBD1 (5 bases). V lost 3 bases and J lost 0, with 11 bases in between. CDR3 size: 14 residues. Germline CDR1 and CDR2: SQVTM and ANQGSEA.